These 32 T cell receptor beta chains originate from one sample sequenced in a study of human T cells and chemical hapten exposure. Described time point: patch test 3, about 24 weeks after DPC sensitization. Treatment noted: therapeutic diphenylcyclopropenone sensitization with weekly scalp DPC. TCRdb reprocessed the RACE reads with MiXCR, giving one entry per CDR3 protein. The profile shows tens of thousands of distinct CDR3 sequences, 11% of them singletons. This sample comprised whole blood, obtained in connection with sensitization to the hapten diphenylcyclopropenone (DPC). The receptors were sampled from a woman in her twenties or thirties with alopecia areata. Some clones in this sample may be carry-over from other donors' samples.

The chain carries TRBV5-4 and TRBJ2-2; D might be TRBD1 or TRBD2, each matching 5 bases. CDR1 is SGHNT, CDR2 YYREEE, per germline (reference sequence). The CDR3 runs 16 residues. Trimming removed 3 bases from V and 4 bases from J, with 16 bases in between. CDR3 coding DNA: TGTGCCAGCAGCTCTGCGCGTGGGGGACCCACCGGGGAGCTGTTTTTT. Residues: CASSSARGGPTGELFF.

This clonotype was observed many times. This sequence joins TRBV5-1 and TRBJ2-5, with D perhaps matching TRBD1 or TRBD2 (5 bases each). Germline V lookup: CDR1 SGHRS, CDR2 YFSETQ. V lost 4 bases, J lost 5 bases, and 27 bases lay in between. This CDR3 comprises 18 residues. CDR3 in amino acids: CASSTSVTGTRGGETQYF. Written as DNA, the CDR3 is TGCGCCAGCAGCACCTCCGTTACCGGGACCCGCGGCGGGGAGACCCAGTACTTC.

The chain links TRBV20-1 to TRBJ2-4, with 9 bases fitting TRBD2. Germline CDR1 and CDR2: DFQATT and SNEGSKA (reference sequence). The CDR3 covers 18 residues. Unmatched junction bases numbered 12, after V lost 3 bases and J lost 0 bases. The CDR3 DNA reads TGCAGTGCTAGGGGGACTAGCAGGCCAGGAGTAGCCAAAAACATTCAGTACTTC. Translation gives CSARGTSRPGVAKNIQYF.

The rearrangement joins TRBV6-2 or TRBV6-3 to TRBJ1-5; TRBD1 is a possible D gene (5 bases). Germline CDR1 and CDR2: MNHEY and SVGEGT. The CDR3 has 13 residues. Trimming shortened V by 7 bases and J by 4 bases, and 11 bases separated the two germline ends. The CDR3 loop reads CASTKDRNQPQHF. The CDR3 bases are TGTGCCAGCACCAAAGACAGAAATCAGCCCCAGCATTTT.

There are many counts of this clonotype. The chain uses TRBV10-3 and TRBJ1-5, with TRBD1 matching 8 bases. Germline assignment: CDR1 ENHRY and CDR2 SYGVKD. V trimming: 4 bases; J trimming: 7 bases; junction bases outside the gene matches: 6. The CDR3 length is 14 residues. CDR3 residues: CAISATGGRQPQHF. CDR3 sequence (DNA): TGTGCCATCAGTGCTACAGGGGGTAGGCAGCCCCAGCATTTT.

There are many counts of this clonotype. V and J are TRBV7-2 and TRBJ2-1; D may be TRBD2 (6 bases). The germline CDR1 and CDR2 sequences are SGHTA and FQGNSA. Trimming took 6 bases from V and 6 from J, leaving 9 bases between them. The CDR3 has 12 residues. The CDR3 sequence is CASRMTSNEQFF. For the CDR3, the DNA is TGTGCCAGCAGGATGACTAGCAATGAGCAGTTCTTC.

The V call is TRBV7-2, the J call TRBJ2-3; 7 nucleotides line up with TRBD2. This CDR3 region has 16 residues. Looked up from germline, CDR1 is SGHTA and CDR2 is FQGNSA. Trimming cost V 5 bases and J 2 bases; bases outside gene matches: 10. The CDR3 nucleotides read TGTGCCAGCAGCCCCCCGGGACTACCTGTCACAGATACGCAGTATTTT. Amino acids: CASSPPGLPVTDTQYF.

The chain carries TRBV4-3 and TRBJ2-7; 7 positions match TRBD1. After removal of 3 bases from V and 4 bases from J, the junction contained 9 bases not matched to a gene. The CDR3 is 15 residues long. The germline V gene has CDR1 LGHNA and CDR2 YSLEER. Written as DNA, the CDR3 is TGCGCCAGCAGCCAGTTAAGAGGGGGCATATACGAGCAGTACTTC. Translated: CASSQLRGGIYEQYF.

The J gene is TRBJ1-1, the V gene TRBV4-2; TRBD1 is a possible D gene (6 bases). The CDR3 runs 15 residues. Germline V lookup: CDR1 LGHNA, CDR2 YNFKEQ. Trimming left V 4 bases short and J 4 bases short, with 16 bases between. The CDR3 here is CASSLNPQGTTEAFF. The CDR3 DNA reads as TGTGCCAGCAGCCTAAATCCCCAGGGGACCACTGAAGCTTTCTTT.

This clonotype has only a few counts. The rearrangement uses TRBV7-2 and TRBJ1-6; D gene ambiguous. With 4 bases removed from V and 6 bases from J, the gap between germline ends came to 13 bases. Germline V gene lookup returns CDR1 SGHTA and CDR2 FQGNSA. The CDR3 length is 15 residues. The CDR3 region is CASSYDKRSNSPLHF. The CDR3 DNA reads as TGTGCCAGCAGCTATGACAAGCGATCTAATTCACCCCTCCACTTT.

Note on this clonotype: This may be a read error: a much more frequent sequence differs by one nucleotide. The V and J genes are TRBV4-2 and TRBJ1-1; no clear D. The length of the CDR3 is 14 residues. Germline lookup yields CDR1 LGHNA and CDR2 YNFKEQ. CDR3 DNA sequence: TGTGTCAGCAGCCAAGAAGGCAGGAACACTGAAGCTTTCTTT. The encoded protein is CVSSQEGRNTEAFF.

The V call is TRBV11-3, the J call TRBJ2-2; 7 bases are shared with TRBD1. Germline CDR1 is SGHNT and CDR2 is YENEEA. The CDR3 contains 17 residues. V was clipped by 5 bases and J by 0 bases; unmatched bases: 9. CDR3 in amino acids: CASSPRTGLANTGELFF. The CDR3 DNA sequence: TGTGCCAGCAGCCCCCGGACAGGCCTCGCGAACACCGGGGAGCTGTTTTTT.

V gene TRBV6-6 combines with J gene TRBJ1-2; TRBD1 aligns across 8 bases. The CDR3 is 15 amino acids. CDR1 is MNHNY, CDR2 SVGAGI, per germline (reference sequence). V lost 0 bases and J lost 0; bases outside the gene matches: 0. The CDR3 sequence is CASSYSDRANYGYTF. CDR3 nucleotide sequence: TGTGCCAGCAGTTACTCGGACAGGGCTAACTATGGCTACACCTTC.

Many counts were recorded for this clonotype. The gene calls are TRBV7-9 and TRBJ2-7; D is ambiguous. The CDR3 has 12 amino acids. The V gene's germline CDR1 is SEHNR and CDR2 FQNEAQ (reference sequence). V lost 0 bases and J 7 bases, leaving 7 bases between the germline ends. CDR3 nucleotides: TGTGCCAGCAGCTTAGCGGTCGAGGAGCAGTACTTC. Amino acids: CASSLAVEEQYF.

This clonotype has more than one count but fewer than ten. The chain recombines TRBV6-2 or TRBV6-3 with TRBJ1-2; 7 bases fit TRBD1. Germline V gene sequence: CDR1 MNHEY, CDR2 SVGEGT. Trimming at V came to 8 bases and at J to 8 bases, leaving 8 bases not matched to a gene. This CDR3 region has 12 residues. The CDR3 DNA is TGTGCCAGCTGGAGGACAGGTTCCGGCTACACCTTC. Translating it yields CASWRTGSGYTF.

This clonotype turned up a few times. This chain links TRBV4-3 with TRBJ2-7; either TRBD1 or TRBD2 may fit D (5 bases each). The CDR3 loop spans 15 amino acids. Looked up from germline, CDR1 is LGHNA and CDR2 is YSLEER. Between the trimmed V and J ends, which lost 1 base and 3 bases, there was a span of 13 bases. CDR3 region: CASSQGYRDLYEQYF. Written as DNA, the CDR3 is TGCGCCAGCAGCCAAGGTTACCGGGACCTCTACGAGCAGTACTTC.

This clonotype has a handful of counts. V is TRBV7-2 and J is TRBJ2-7; D unresolved. The germline V gene has CDR1 SGHTA and CDR2 FQGNSA. Deletions cut 4 bases from V and 4 bases from J, with 20 bases between. CDR3 length: 16 amino acids. The CDR3 bases are TGTGCCAGCAGCTCCCCCTCAGTGGGGTACGCGTACGAGCAGTACTTC. Its translation: CASSSPSVGYAYEQYF. Looking up the rest from reference TRBV7-2 and TRBJ2-7 gives the full variable domain: GAGVSQSPSNKVTEKGKDVELRCDPISGHTALYWYRQSLGQGLEFLIYFQGNSAPDKSGLPSDRFSAERTGGSVSTLTIQRTQQEDSAVYLCASSSPSVGYAYEQYFGPGTRLTVT.

This clonotype was observed many times. The V call is TRBV20-1, the J call TRBJ2-3; TRBD2 aligns across 7 bases. The CDR3 is made up of 14 amino acids. With V trimmed by 3 bases and J by 5 bases, 8 bases remained unmatched. Germline lookup yields CDR1 DFQATT and CDR2 SNEGSKA (reference sequence). CDR3 protein: CSASGTAGEDTQYF. The CDR3 nucleotides read TGCAGTGCTAGCGGAACTGCGGGAGAAGATACGCAGTATTTT.

The chain employs TRBV4-2 and TRBJ2-6; no firm D call. Deletions cut 1 base from V and 0 bases from J, with 4 bases between. Germline CDR1 LGHNA, CDR2 YNFKEQ. CDR3 size: 15 residues. CDR3 DNA sequence: TGTGCCAGCAGCCAAGCCCGCTCTGGGGCCAACGTCCTGACTTTC. It yields the protein CASSQARSGANVLTF.

Only a few counts were recorded for this clonotype. The chain uses TRBV29-1 and TRBJ2-7; D possibly corresponds to TRBD1 (6 bases). Germline V gene sequence: CDR1 SQVTM, CDR2 ANQGSEA. With 8 bases removed from V and 6 bases from J, the gap between germline ends came to 20 bases. The CDR3 is 13 amino acids. CDR3 in amino acids: CSLWDNISGEQYF. The CDR3 coding sequence is TGCAGCCTATGGGACAACATATCCGGCGAGCAGTACTTC.

This clonotype has more than one count but fewer than ten. The genes are TRBV3-1 and TRBJ1-1; D unresolved. Per the germline V gene, CDR1 is LGHDT and CDR2 is YNNKEL (reference sequence). The V and J ends lost 1 base and 6 bases respectively, with 9 bases between them. The CDR3 runs 13 residues. The CDR3 DNA follows: TGTGCCAGCAGCCAAGTAACCTTCGCTGAAGCTTTCTTT. This encodes CASSQVTFAEAFF.

This clonotype was seen repeatedly, ten times or more. This rearrangement joins TRBV20-1 to TRBJ1-6, with no clear D. Trimming removed 5 bases at V and 5 bases at J, with 10 bases between. CDR3 length: 13 residues. Germline lookup yields CDR1 DFQATT and CDR2 SNEGSKA (reference sequence). CDR3 protein: CSAPGRNNSPLHF. The DNA of the CDR3 is TGCAGTGCTCCTGGACGGAATAATTCACCCCTCCACTTT.

V gene TRBV6-2 or TRBV6-3 combines with J gene TRBJ2-4; either TRBD1 or TRBD2 may fit D (5 bases each). V was clipped by 6 bases and J by 1 base, with 13 bases between them. Germline CDR1 reads MNHEY; CDR2 reads SVGEGT. The CDR3 runs to 15 residues. The CDR3 sequence: CASRGVGEAKNIQYF. The CDR3 nucleotides read TGTGCCAGCAGAGGAGTAGGGGAGGCCAAAAACATTCAGTACTTC.

V and J are TRBV5-1 and TRBJ1-6; 9 bases are a match to TRBD1. CDR3 length: 14 residues. Germline values: CDR1 SGHRS, CDR2 YFSETQ. The ends lost 4 bases at V and 7 bases at J; junction bases unmatched: 3. CDR3 bases: TGCGCCAGCAGCGGGGGACAGGGAAATTCACCCCTCCACTTT. It is translated as CASSGGQGNSPLHF.

The genes are TRBV6-6 and TRBJ1-1; D call uncertain. The V and J ends lost 7 bases and 0 bases respectively, with 12 bases between them. There are 14 residues in the CDR3. Germline V lookup: CDR1 MNHNY, CDR2 SVGAGI (reference sequence). CDR3 sequence (DNA): TGTGCCAGCAAAAATGGGGATATGAACACTGAAGCTTTCTTT. It codes for CASKNGDMNTEAFF.

The table lists this clonotype with a few counts. The V gene is TRBV5-4, the J gene TRBJ2-2, with 7 bases matching TRBD2. Germline CDR1 and CDR2: SGHNT and YYREEE (reference sequence). V lost 4 bases and J lost 5; bases outside the gene matches: 11. The CDR3 totals 16 residues. The CDR3 coding sequence is TGTGCCAGCAGCGGCGAGACTAGCAGCGGGACCGGGGAGCTGTTTTTT. This codes for CASSGETSSGTGELFF.

This rearrangement joins TRBV7-9 to TRBJ2-1; D gene ambiguous. CDR1 SEHNR and CDR2 FQNEAQ come from the germline V gene (reference sequence). The V gene lost 2 bases and the J gene lost 8 bases, with 7 bases spanning the gap. CDR3 length: 12 residues. The CDR3 reads CASSLIPDEQFF. In DNA form, the CDR3 reads TGTGCCAGCAGCTTAATTCCCGATGAGCAGTTCTTC.

The table lists this clonotype with many counts. This sequence joins TRBV12-3 or TRBV12-4 and TRBJ1-2; 8 bases agree with TRBD1. This CDR3 has 14 amino acids. Losses at the gene ends were 6 bases for V and 2 bases for J; bases not matched to a gene: 5. The chain's CDR3 is CASRSTGANYGYTF. CDR3 nucleotide sequence: TGTGCCAGCAGATCGACAGGGGCCAACTATGGCTACACCTTC.

This clonotype was picked up many times. J is TRBJ2-5 and V is TRBV20-1; the match to TRBD2 covers 10 bases. This CDR3 is built from 16 residues. From germline, CDR1 is DFQATT and CDR2 SNEGSKA (reference sequence). With 4 bases clipped from V and 1 base from J, the junction kept 9 bases outside the gene matches. The CDR3 region is CSATDPAGGTQETQYF. The CDR3 DNA reads TGCAGTGCTACAGACCCAGCGGGAGGGACCCAAGAGACCCAGTACTTC.

The rearrangement joins TRBV23-1 to TRBJ2-7, with D tentatively TRBD1 or TRBD2 (5 bases each). TRBV23-1 is an ORF for which the function is uncertain. V was pared by 2 bases and J by 2 bases, with 19 bases between. The CDR3 is 17 amino acids. CDR3 region: CASSQPIPGTIPYEQYF. CDR3 sequence (DNA): TGCGCCAGCAGTCAACCGATTCCCGGGACGATCCCCTACGAGCAGTACTTC.

CDR3 in DNA: TGTGCCAGCAGCCACGCTCTCCTCGGGGACCCATCTAACTATGGCTACACCTTC. Translating it yields CASSHALLGDPSNYGYTF. This sequence joins TRBV4-2 and TRBJ1-2; a weak D match, TRBD1 (5 bases). V lost 3 bases and J lost 0, with 20 bases in between. The length of the CDR3 is 18 residues. Germline values: CDR1 LGHNA, CDR2 YNFKEQ.

The V call is TRBV7-9, the J call TRBJ1-4; 9 positions match TRBD1. Trimming cost V 3 bases and J 6 bases; bases outside gene matches: 5. CDR1 and CDR2 (germline): SEHNR, FQNEAQ (reference sequence). CDR3 size: 15 residues. CDR3 in DNA: TGTGCCAGCAGCTTCCGGGACAGGGTAGATGAAAAACTGTTTTTT. Translating it yields CASSFRDRVDEKLFF.